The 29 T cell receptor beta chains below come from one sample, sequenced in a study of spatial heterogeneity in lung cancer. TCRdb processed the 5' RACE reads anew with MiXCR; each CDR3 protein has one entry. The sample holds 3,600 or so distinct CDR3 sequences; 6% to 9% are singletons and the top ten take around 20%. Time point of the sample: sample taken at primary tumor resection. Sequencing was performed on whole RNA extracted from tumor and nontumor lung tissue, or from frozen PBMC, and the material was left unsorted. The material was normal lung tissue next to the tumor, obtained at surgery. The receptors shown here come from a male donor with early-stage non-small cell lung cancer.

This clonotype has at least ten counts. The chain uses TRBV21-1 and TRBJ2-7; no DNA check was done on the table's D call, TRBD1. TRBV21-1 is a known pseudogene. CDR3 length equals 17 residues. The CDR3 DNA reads TGTGCCAGCAGCCCTCAAGGGACAGGTCGGGGCTCCTACGAGCAGTACGTC. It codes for CASSPQGTGRGSYEQYV.

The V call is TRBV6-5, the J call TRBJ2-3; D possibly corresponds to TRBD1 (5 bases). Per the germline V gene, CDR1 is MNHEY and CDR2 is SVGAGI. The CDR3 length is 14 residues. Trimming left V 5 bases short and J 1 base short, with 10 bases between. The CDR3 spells CASSSDRRTDTQYF. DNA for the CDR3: TGTGCCAGCAGTAGCGACAGACGCACAGATACGCAGTATTTT.

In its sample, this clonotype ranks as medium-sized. The CDR3 here is CASSLTRGVYSNQPQHF. CDR3 coding DNA: TGTGCCAGCAGCCTCACAAGGGGAGTTTATAGCAATCAGCCCCAGCATTTT. The V call is TRBV5-6, the J call TRBJ1-5; the D gene is possibly TRBD1 (5 bases). V was cut by 4 bases and J by 0 bases, with 17 bases left in between. The germline CDR1 and CDR2 sequences are SGHDT and YYEEEE. CDR3 size: 17 residues.

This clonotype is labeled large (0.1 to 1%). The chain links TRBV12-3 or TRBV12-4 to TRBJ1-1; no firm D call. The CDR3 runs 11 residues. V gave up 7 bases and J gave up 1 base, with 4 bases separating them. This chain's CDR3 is CASKGNTEAFF. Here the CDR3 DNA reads TGTGCCAGCAAGGGGAACACTGAAGCTTTCTTT.

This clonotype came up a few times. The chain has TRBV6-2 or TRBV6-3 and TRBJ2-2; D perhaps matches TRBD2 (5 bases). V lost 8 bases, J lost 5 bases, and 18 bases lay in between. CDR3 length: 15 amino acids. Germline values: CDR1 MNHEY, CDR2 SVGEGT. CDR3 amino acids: CASYGLAEWTGELFF. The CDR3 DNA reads TGTGCCAGCTACGGGCTAGCCGAGTGGACCGGGGAGCTGTTTTTT.

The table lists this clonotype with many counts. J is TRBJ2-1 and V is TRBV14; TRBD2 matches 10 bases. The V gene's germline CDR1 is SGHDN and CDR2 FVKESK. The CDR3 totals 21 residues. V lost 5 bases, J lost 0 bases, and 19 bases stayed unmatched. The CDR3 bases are TGTGCCAGCAGCTTCCCGCGTCCGTCTAGCGGGGGACTGAGCTCCTACAATGAGCAGTTCTTC. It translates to CASSFPRPSSGGLSSYNEQFF.

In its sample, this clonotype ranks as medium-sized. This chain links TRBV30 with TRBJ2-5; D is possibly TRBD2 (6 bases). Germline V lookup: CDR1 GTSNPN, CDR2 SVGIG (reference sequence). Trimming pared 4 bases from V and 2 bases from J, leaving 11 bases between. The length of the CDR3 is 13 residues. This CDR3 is CAWTGLDQETQYF. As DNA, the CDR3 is TGTGCCTGGACGGGACTGGATCAAGAGACCCAGTACTTC. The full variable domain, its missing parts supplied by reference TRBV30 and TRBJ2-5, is SQTIHQWPATLVQPVGSPLSLECTVEGTSNPNLYWYRQAAGRGLQLLFYSVGIGQISSEVPQNLSASRPQDRQFILSSKKLLLSDSGFYLCAWTGLDQETQYFGPGTRLLVL.

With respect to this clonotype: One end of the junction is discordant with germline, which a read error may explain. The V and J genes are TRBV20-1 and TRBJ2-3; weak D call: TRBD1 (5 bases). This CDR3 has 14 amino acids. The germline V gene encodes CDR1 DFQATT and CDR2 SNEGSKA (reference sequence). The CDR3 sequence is CSAEHSGRTDTQYF. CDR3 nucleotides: TGCAGTGCTGAACACTCAGGGCGCACGGATACGCAGTATTTT.

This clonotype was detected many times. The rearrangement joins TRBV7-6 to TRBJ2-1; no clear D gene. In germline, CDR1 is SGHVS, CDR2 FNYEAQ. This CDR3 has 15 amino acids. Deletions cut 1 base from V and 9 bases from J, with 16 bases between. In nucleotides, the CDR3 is TGTGCCAGCAGCTTAGGTGCAATCTCAGGCCTTGAGCAGTTCTTC. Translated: CASSLGAISGLEQFF.

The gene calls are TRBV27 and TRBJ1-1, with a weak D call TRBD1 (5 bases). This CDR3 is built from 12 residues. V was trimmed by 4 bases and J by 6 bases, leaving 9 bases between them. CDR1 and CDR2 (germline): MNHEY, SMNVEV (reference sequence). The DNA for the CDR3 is TGTGCCAGCAGTTCCAGGGTCTCTGAAGCTTTCTTT. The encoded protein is CASSSRVSEAFF.

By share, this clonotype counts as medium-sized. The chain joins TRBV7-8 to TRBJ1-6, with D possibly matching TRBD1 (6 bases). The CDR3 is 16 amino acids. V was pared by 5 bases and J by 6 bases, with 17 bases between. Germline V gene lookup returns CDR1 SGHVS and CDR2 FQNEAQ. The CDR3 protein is CASSDYTGSPNSPLHF. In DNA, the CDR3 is TGTGCCAGCAGCGACTATACAGGGTCTCCTAATTCACCCCTCCACTTT.

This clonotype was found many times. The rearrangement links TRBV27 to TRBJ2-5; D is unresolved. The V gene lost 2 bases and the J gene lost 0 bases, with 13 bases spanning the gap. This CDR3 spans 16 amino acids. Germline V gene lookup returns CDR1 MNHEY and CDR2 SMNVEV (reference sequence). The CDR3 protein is CASSLVGHDYQETQYF. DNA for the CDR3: TGTGCCAGCAGTTTAGTCGGGCACGATTACCAAGAGACCCAGTACTTC.

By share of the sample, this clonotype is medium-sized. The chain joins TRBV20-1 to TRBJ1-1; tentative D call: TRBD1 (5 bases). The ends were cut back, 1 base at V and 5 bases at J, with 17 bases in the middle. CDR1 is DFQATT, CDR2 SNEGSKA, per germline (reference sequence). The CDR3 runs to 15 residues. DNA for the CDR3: TGCAGTGCTAGAGTAGGCGGGGCGGTAGAAACTGAAGCTTTCTTT. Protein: CSARVGGAVETEAFF.

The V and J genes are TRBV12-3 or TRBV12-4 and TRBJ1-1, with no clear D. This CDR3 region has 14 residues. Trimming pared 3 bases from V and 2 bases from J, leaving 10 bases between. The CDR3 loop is CASSLNPGNTEAFF. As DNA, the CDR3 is TGTGCCAGCAGTTTGAATCCGGGAAACACTGAAGCTTTCTTT.

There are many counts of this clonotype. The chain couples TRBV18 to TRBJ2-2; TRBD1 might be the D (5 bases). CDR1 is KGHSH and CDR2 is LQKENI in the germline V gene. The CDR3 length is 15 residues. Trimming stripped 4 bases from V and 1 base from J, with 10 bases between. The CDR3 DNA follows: TGTGCCAGCTCACAGCCTCAGGGGAACACCGGGGAGCTGTTTTTT. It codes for CASSQPQGNTGELFF.

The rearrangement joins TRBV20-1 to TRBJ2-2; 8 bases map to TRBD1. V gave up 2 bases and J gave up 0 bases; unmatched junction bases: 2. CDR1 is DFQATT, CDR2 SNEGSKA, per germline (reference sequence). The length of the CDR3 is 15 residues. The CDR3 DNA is TGCAGTGCTAGAACAGGGGGATCGAACACCGGGGAGCTGTTTTTT. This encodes CSARTGGSNTGELFF.

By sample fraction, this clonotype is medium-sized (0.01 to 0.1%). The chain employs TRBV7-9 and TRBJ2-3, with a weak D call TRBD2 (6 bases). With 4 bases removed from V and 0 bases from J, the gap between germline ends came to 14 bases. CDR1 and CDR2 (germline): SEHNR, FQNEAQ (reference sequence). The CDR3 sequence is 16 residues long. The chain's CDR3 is CASSYGTFTSTDTQYF. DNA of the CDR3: TGTGCCAGCAGCTACGGGACTTTCACTAGCACAGATACGCAGTATTTT.

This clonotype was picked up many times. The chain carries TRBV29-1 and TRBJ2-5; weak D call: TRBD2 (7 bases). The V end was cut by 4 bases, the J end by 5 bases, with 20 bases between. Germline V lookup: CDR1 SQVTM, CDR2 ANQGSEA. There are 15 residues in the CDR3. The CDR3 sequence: CSVARPGGLGETQYF. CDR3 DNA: TGCAGCGTTGCCCGACCCGGGGGGCTAGGGGAGACCCAGTACTTC.

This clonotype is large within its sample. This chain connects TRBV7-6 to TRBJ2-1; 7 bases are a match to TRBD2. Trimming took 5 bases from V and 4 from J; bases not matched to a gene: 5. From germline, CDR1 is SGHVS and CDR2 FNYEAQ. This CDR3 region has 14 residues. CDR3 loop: CASSRGDYYNEQFF. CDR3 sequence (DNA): TGTGCCAGCAGCCGAGGGGACTATTACAATGAGCAGTTCTTC.

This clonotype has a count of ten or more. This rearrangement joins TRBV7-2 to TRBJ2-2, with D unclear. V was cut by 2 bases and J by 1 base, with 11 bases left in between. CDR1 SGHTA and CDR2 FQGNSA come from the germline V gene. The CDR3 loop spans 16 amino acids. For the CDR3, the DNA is TGTGCCAGCAGCTTAATGGGCAATCGGAACACCGGGGAGCTGTTTTTT. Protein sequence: CASSLMGNRNTGELFF.

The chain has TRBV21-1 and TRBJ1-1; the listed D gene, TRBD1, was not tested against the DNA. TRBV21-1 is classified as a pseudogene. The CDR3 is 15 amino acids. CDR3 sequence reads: CASSTRTGWSSEAFF. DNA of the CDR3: TGTGCCAGCAGCACGCGGACAGGGTGGAGTTCTGAAGCTTTCTTT.

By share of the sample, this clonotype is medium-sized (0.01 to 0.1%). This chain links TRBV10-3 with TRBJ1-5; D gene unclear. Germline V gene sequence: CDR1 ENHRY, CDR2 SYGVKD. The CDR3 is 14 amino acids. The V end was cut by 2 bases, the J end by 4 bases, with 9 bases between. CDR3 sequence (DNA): TGTGCCATCAGTGAGGGGGTAGCTAATCAGCCCCAGCATTTT. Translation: CAISEGVANQPQHF.

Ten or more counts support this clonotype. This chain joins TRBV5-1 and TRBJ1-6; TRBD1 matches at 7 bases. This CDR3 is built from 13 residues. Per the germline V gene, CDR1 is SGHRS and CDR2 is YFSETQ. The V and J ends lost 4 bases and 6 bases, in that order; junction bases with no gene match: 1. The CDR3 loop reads CASSRDSNSPLHF. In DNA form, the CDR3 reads TGCGCCAGCAGCCGGGACAGTAATTCACCCCTCCACTTT.

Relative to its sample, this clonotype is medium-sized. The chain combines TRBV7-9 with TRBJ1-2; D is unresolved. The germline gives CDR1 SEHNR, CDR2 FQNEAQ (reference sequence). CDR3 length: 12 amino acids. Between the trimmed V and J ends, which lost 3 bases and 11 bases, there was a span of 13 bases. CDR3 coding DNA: TGTGCCAGCAGCTTGTCAGACCAAGGTTACACCTTC. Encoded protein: CASSLSDQGYTF.

CDR3 bases: TGTGCCAGCAGCACCGGGACAGGTGAAGAGACCCAGTACTTC. Its protein product is CASSTGTGEETQYF. The V and J genes are TRBV12-3 or TRBV12-4 and TRBJ2-5; 8 bases agree with TRBD1. The ends lost 6 bases at V and 3 bases at J; junction bases unmatched: 6. CDR3 length: 14 amino acids.

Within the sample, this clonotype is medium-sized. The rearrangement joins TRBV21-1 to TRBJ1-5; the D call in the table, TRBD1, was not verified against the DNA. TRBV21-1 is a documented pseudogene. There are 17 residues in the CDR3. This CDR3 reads CASHLDRGPRSNQPQHF. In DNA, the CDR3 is TGTGCCAGCCACCTTGACAGGGGACCGAGAAGCAATCAGCCCCAGCATTTT.

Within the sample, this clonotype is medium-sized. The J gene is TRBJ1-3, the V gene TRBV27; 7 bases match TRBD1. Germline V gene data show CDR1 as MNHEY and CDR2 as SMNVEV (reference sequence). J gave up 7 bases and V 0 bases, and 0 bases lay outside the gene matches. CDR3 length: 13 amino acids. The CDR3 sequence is CASSLSGQNTIYF. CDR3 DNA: TGTGCCAGCAGTTTATCGGGACAGAACACCATATATTTT.

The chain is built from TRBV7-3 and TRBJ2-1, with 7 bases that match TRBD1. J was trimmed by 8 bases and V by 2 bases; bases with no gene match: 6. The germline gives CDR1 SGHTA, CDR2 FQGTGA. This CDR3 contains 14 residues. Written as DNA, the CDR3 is TGTGCCAGCAGCTTAGAACAGGGGCACGATGAGCAGTTCTTC. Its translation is CASSLEQGHDEQFF.

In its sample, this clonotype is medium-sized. The CDR3 loop reads CASSSRRLAGGLQETQYF. For the CDR3, the DNA is TGTGCCAGCAGCTCCCGCCGACTAGCGGGAGGACTACAAGAGACCCAGTACTTC. V gene TRBV7-6 combines with J gene TRBJ2-5, with 13 nucleotides matching TRBD2. The V gene end was trimmed by 4 bases and the J gene end by 2 bases; junction bases not matched to a gene: 10. The CDR3 runs to 18 residues. Germline V gives CDR1 SGHVS, CDR2 FNYEAQ.